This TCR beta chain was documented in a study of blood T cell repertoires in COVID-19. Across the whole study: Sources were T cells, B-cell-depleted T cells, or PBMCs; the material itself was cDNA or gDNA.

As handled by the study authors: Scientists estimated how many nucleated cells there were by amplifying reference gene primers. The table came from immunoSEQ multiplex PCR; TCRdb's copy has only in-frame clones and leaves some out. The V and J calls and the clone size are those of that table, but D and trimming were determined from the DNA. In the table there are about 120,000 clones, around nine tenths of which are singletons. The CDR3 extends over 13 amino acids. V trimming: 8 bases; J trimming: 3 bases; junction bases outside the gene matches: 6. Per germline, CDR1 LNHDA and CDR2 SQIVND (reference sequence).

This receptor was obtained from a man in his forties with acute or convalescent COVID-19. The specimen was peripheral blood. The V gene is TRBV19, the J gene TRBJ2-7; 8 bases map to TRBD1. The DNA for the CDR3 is TGTGCCAGTCAAACTACAGGGGGCTACGAGCAGTACTTC. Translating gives CASQTTGGYEQYF.